What follows is one T cell receptor beta chain and its context. The protocol was immunoSEQ multiplex PCR, while the TCRdb copy is restricted to in-frame clones and leaves out a portion. Among about 69,000 clones listed, around 90% were seen once. The data originate from a study of technical replicates of blood from a few donors. V was pared by 9 bases and J by 11 bases, with 6 bases between. Germline V gene lookup returns CDR1 LGHNA and CDR2 YNFKEQ. This CDR3 comprises 8 residues. The receptor was isolated from a human donor in good health. Some clones in this sample may be carry-over from other donors' samples. Sequencing was carried out using PBMCs. The chain links TRBV4-2 to TRBJ2-3; D remains ambiguous. CDR3: CARYKQYF. CDR3 coding DNA: TGTGCCAGATATAAGCAGTATTTT.